This T cell receptor (beta chain) derives from a study of Ad26.COV2.S vaccination and SARS-CoV-2 variants. The study's findings and limits: Measurement of non-spike TCR breadth gave similar results in vaccine and placebo recipients.

The CDR3 contains 10 residues. V dropped 6 bases and J dropped 5 bases, with 3 bases sitting between them. From germline, CDR1 is LGHNT and CDR2 FRNRAP. Comment on this clone: Its antigen is undetermined. Other DNA variants within this sample encode the same CDR3.

Specified treatment: some 19 received Ad26.COV2.S at low or high dose, single or two shots; several received placebo; per-sample allocation not given. On day 63 after the first injection, vaccine and placebo recipients gave samples. The data were produced by immunoSEQ multiplex PCR, yet TCRdb's version contains in-frame clones alone and is incomplete. The sample includes 250,000 to 300,000 clones, about 87% seen only once; the top ten take around 3.5%. The sample consisted of peripheral blood, taken in a trial of Ad26.COV2.S vaccine versus placebo. This receptor was identified in a person between 18 and 59 years old who received the Ad26.COV2.S COVID-19 vaccine or a placebo. The chain links TRBV12-5 to TRBJ2-3, with D unresolved. The DNA of the CDR3 is TGTGCTAGTGGCCGAGATACGCAGTATTTT. Its translation: CASGRDTQYF.